This T cell receptor beta chain stems from a study of metastatic and nonmetastatic thyroid tumors. In the original workflow: Built for papillary thyroid cancer, a distant-metastasis classifier drew on CDR3 differences across clinicopathological groups. TCRdb re-processed the PCR reads through MiXCR. It is TCRdb's table, rather than the study itself, that gives the V and J calls and clone size. This sample has roughly 40,000 clones, with about a sixth found just once. Patients had received no treatment of any kind before thyroid surgery. CDR3 length equals 16 residues. The V gene lost 6 bases and the J gene lost 0 bases, with 12 bases spanning the gap.

The rearrangement joins TRBV12-3 or TRBV12-4 to TRBJ2-6, with D tentatively TRBD1 (5 bases). The specimen sequenced was tumor tissue. This clonotype was obtained from a female donor with papillary thyroid cancer or a benign thyroid nodule (not recorded which). Some clones in this sample may be carry-over from other donors' samples. CDR3 sequence reads: CASRYRWGSGANVLTF. For the CDR3, the DNA is TGTGCCAGCAGGTACAGGTGGGGCTCTGGGGCCAACGTCCTGACTTTC.